The present entry profiles one T cell receptor beta chain with its context. The sample originates from a study of blood T cell repertoires in COVID-19. Generated by immunoSEQ multiplex PCR, the TCRdb table keeps only in-frame clones and is missing some. The sample carries about 190,000 clones, around 86% recorded once. The CDR3 covers 16 residues. V dropped 4 bases and J dropped 7; count of bases not matched to a gene: 9. Germline CDR1 MNHEY, CDR2 SVGEGT. The source of this sequence is a man in his forties with active or convalescent COVID-19. The rearrangement joins TRBV6-2 or TRBV6-3 to TRBJ2-1, with 11 bases fitting TRBD2. Sequencing was carried out using peripheral blood. The CDR3 DNA is TGTGCCAGCAGTTCCTCGACTAGCGGGGCGGGGAATGAGCAGTTCTTC. Protein product: CASSSSTSGAGNEQFF.